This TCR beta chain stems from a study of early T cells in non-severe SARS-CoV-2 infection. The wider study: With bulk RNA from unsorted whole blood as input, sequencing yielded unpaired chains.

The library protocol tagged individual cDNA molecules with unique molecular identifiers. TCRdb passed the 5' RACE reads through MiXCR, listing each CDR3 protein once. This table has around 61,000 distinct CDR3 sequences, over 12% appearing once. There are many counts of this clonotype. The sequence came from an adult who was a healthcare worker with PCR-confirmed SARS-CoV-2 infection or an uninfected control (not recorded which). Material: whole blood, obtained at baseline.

For the CDR3, the DNA is TGTGCCAGCAGCTCCTACCCGCAGGGGAACACTGAAGCTTTCTTT. It specifies CASSSYPQGNTEAFF. V is TRBV7-2 and J is TRBJ1-1; weak D call: TRBD1 (5 bases). Germline V gene data show CDR1 as SGHTA and CDR2 as FQGNSA. The CDR3 runs to 15 residues. The V end lost 4 bases, the J end lost 1 base, and 13 bases lay between the germline ends.